This paragraph reports one TCR beta chain. Its antigen remains unidentified. This sample was included in a study of T cell responses to AZD1222 COVID-19 vaccine. Study results and caveats: Every sample of the repertoires postdated the peak T cell response. A mostly white British donor set with more females was recruited, and clonal diversity was possibly underestimated.

Repertoires were generated with immunoSEQ multiplex PCR, while TCRdb's copy carries only in-frame clones and drops some. The repertoire holds about 160,000 clones, with around 89% as singletons. V was clipped by 0 bases and J by 5 bases, with 17 bases between them. In germline, CDR1 is LGHDT, CDR2 YNNKEL (reference sequence). The length of the CDR3 is 17 residues. The chain links TRBV3-1 (or the pseudogene TRBV3-2) to TRBJ1-5; TRBD1 is a possible D gene (5 bases). The sample consisted of peripheral blood, taken on day 0 of AZD1222 vaccination. This TCR derives from an adult in good health. This CDR3 is CASSQDLPLGGDQPQHF. In nucleotides, the CDR3 is TGTGCCAGCAGCCAAGATCTTCCACTGGGGGGAGATCAGCCCCAGCATTTT.